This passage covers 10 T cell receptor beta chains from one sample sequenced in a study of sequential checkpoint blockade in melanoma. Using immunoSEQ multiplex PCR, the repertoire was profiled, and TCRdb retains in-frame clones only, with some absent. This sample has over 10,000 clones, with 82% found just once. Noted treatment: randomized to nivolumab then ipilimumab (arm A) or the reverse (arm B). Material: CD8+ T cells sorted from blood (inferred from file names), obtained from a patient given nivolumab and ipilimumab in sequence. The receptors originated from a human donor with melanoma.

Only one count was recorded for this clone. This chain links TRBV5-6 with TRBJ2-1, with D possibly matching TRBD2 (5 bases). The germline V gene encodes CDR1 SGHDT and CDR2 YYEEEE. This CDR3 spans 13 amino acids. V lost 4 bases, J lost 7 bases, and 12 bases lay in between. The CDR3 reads CASSADWINEQFF. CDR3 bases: TGTGCCAGCAGCGCGGACTGGATTAATGAGCAGTTCTTC.

CDR3 amino acids: CASSGDRGPGGELFF. The CDR3 region has the DNA TGTGCCAGCAGCGGGGACAGGGGCCCAGGGGGGGAGCTGTTTTTT. V gene TRBV7-8 combines with J gene TRBJ2-2; 10 bases map to TRBD1. CDR3 length: 15 residues. Unmatched junction bases numbered 8, after V lost 5 bases and J lost 8 bases. The germline CDR1 and CDR2 sequences are SGHVS and FQNEAQ.

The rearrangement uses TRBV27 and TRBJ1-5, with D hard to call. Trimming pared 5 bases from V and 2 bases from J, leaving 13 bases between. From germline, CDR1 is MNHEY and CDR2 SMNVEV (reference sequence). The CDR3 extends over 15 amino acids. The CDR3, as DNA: TGTGCCAGCAGTCTCAGGCCGAGTGGCAATCAGCCCCAGCATTTT. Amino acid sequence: CASSLRPSGNQPQHF.

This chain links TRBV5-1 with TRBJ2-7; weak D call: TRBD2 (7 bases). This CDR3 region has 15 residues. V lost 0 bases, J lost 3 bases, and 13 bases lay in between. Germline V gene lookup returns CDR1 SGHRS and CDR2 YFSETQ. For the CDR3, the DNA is TGCGCCAGCAGCTTGGAGGGGGGGGCGGGCTACGAGCAGTACTTC. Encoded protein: CASSLEGGAGYEQYF.

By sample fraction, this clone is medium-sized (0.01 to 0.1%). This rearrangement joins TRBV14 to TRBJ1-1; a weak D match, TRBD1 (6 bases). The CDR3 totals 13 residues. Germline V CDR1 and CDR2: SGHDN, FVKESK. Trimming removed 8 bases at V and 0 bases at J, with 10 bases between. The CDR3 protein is CASSGQMNTEAFF. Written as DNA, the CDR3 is TGTGCCAGCTCTGGACAGATGAACACTGAAGCTTTCTTT.

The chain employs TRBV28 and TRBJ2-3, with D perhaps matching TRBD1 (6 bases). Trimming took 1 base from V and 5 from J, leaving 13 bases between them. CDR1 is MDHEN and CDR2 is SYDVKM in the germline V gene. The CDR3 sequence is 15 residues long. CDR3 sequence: CASSLSRGRGDTQYF. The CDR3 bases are TGTGCCAGCAGTTTATCCCGAGGCAGGGGAGATACGCAGTATTTT.

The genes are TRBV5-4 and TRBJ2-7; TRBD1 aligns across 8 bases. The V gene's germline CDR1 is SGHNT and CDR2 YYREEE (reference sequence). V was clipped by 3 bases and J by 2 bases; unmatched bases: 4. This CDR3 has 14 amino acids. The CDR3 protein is CASSWGTGPYEQYF. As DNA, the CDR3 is TGTGCCAGCAGCTGGGGGACAGGCCCCTACGAGCAGTACTTC.

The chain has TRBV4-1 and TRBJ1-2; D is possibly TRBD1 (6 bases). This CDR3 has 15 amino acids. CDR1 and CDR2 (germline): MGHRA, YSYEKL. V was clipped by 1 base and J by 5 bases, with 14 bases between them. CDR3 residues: CASSQVRGGHYGYTF. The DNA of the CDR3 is TGCGCCAGCAGCCAAGTTCGCGGGGGCCATTATGGCTACACCTTC.

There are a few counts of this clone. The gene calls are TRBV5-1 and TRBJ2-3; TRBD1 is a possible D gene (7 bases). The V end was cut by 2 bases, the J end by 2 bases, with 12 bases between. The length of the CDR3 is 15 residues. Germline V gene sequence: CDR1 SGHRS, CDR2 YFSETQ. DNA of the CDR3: TGCGCCAGCAGCTTTGGGGGGACAGCCACAGATACGCAGTATTTT. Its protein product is CASSFGGTATDTQYF.

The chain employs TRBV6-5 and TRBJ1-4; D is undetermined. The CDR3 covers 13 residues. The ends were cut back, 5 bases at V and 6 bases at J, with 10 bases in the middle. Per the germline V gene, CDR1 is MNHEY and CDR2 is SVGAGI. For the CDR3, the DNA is TGTGCCAGCAGTACGGGGTTAGATGAAAAACTGTTTTTT. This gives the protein CASSTGLDEKLFF.